This T cell receptor (beta chain) was documented in a study of shared clonotypes between healthy human individuals (dated by TCRdb to the early 2020s). Background on the whole study: The cohort comprised a couple of women and a few men aged 18 to 49 years. Per donor, three plates each were used for CD4 naive and CD4 memory, two for CD8 naive, and one for CD8 memory. Blood TCR repertoires of roughly 5 healthy adults were deeply sequenced to estimate repertoire size and the extent of clonotype sharing between individuals. Different laboratories and diverse techniques were used to prepare libraries and sequence TCR repertoires, to increase sequencing depth and limit assay-specific biases. Per donor, leukapheresis produced somewhere between about 0.94 and 9.5 billion PBMCs. Points the paper makes about the study in general: Pairwise subsampling indicated that sequencing depth was expected to affect the degree of clonotype sharing among donors. The genetic and exposure-history diversity represented was limited by the small number of donors. Naive subsets generally had larger estimated clonotype richness than memory subsets. Incomplete sequencing was indicated by rarefaction of sorted-subset datasets, despite the large sequencing depth. Clonotypes shared by all four sorted-subset donors showed higher generation probabilities than non-shared clonotypes. When several donors were compared, the shared fraction of clonotypes was around 5% for naive CD4, about 4% for naive CD8, 2% to 2.5% for memory CD4, and about 0.36% for memory CD8. Sampling was restricted to blood, and TCR repertoires in tissues likely differ from the TCR repertoires found in blood.

The cysteine opens and the phenylalanine closes a CDR3 of 16 amino acids. The entry retains the CDR3 DNA only, 48 bases that are in frame from base 1. Via the germline V gene (reference sequence), CDR1 is SGHAT and CDR2 FQDESV. V sheds 0 bases and J sheds 4 bases, leaving 15 bases between their ends. CD8 naive samples consisted of CD45RO-negative cells that were positively selected for CCR7, yielding a CD45RA+CCR7+ population without TemRA cells. Donors were healthy HIV-negative adults with no recently reported acute infections or vaccinations. Only Caucasian adults living in Nashville, Tennessee, USA were represented among the donors. After blood collection by leukapheresis, PBMCs were isolated using Ficoll-Histopaque density gradient centrifugation and then cryopreserved in the vapor phase of liquid nitrogen. Analytical flow cytometry was used to check the purity and quantity of each magnetically sorted T cell population. From each sorted fraction, genomic DNA was isolated and quantified by UV absorbance on a Nanodrop 2000c.

Using the deep immunoSEQ assay, multiplex PCR amplified TCR CDR3 regions from genomic DNA. For each cell subset, the extracted genomic DNA was distributed evenly across all wells of several immunoSEQ 96-well plates, and each plate served as one replicate. Each replicate PCR for sorted subsets received approximately 220 ng genomic DNA, equal to about 30,000 T cell genomes. Purified libraries were quantified with a Qubit 3.0 fluorometer, sized on a Bioanalyzer 2100, and re-quantified with the KAPA Library Quantification kit. A separate single-read 150-cycle Illumina NextSeq 550 flow cell was used to sequence each immunoSEQ 96-well plate. The authors processed their data as follows. The immunoSEQ output contained only junctional sequences without quality scores, so filtering could not match that applied to full-length reads. To assign V/J genes and CDR3, sequences were annotated using PyIR, a Python wrapper for IgBLAST v1.9, with IMGT germline references. Any read was removed if the V/J assignment was weak (E-value above 1e-6), the CDR3 was missing, or the read contained stop codons, out-of-frame junctions, or ambiguous translated residues. V3J clonotypes were defined by identical inferred V gene, J gene, and CDR3 amino acid sequence. The percentage overlap between two repertoires was calculated by dividing the number of shared unique clonotypes by the size of the smaller repertoire. RTK rarefaction, the Chao1 estimator, and Recon v2.1 estimates of unobserved clonotypes were used to assess repertoire richness. Generation probabilities were computed with OLGA for all TCRbeta clonotypes obtained by the gDNA method from several donors. The clones in this table, taken by TCRdb from immuneACCESS, are in-frame only. Not every clone is retained; where verified, under half of the shortfall comes from an unresolved V gene, and the cause of the rest is unknown. V, J and clone size reflect that table, while D and trimming were determined from the DNA. A total of about 2 million clones appear in this sample, just under 95% of them only once. 1% to 1.5% of the sample rests with the top ten.

Comment on this clone: Which antigen it targets is not known. No much larger clone is present one base from it, and per-base qualities are unavailable.

Material: naive CD8+ T cells sorted from blood. This specimen's cell subset or site label, per the study, means: CD45RA+CCR7+. The origin of this receptor is a man aged 18 to 29 in good health. The rearrangement combines TRBV11-1 with TRBJ1-2, with no confidently assigned D gene. The CDR3 protein: CASSLALVEEIYGYTF. The nucleotide sequence is given as TGTGCCAGCAGCTTAGCCTTGGTGGAGGAGATCTATGGCTACACCTTC.